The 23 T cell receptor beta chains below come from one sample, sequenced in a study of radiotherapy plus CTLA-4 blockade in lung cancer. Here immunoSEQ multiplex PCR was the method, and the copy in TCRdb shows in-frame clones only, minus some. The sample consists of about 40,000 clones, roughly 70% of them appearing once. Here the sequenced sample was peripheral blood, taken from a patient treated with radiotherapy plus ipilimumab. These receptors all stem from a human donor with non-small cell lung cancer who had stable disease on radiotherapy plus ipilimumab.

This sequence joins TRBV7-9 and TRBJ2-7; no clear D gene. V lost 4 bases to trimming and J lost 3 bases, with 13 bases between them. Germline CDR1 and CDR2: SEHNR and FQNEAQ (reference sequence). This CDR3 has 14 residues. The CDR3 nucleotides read TGTGCCAGCAGCTCATCGATAAACAGCTACGAGCAGTACTTC. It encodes CASSSSINSYEQYF.

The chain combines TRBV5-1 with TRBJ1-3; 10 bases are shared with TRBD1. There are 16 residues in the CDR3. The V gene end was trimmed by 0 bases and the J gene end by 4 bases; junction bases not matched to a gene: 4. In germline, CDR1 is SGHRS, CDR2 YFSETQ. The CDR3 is CASSLVGQGYGNTIYF. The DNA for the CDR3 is TGCGCCAGCAGCTTGGTGGGACAGGGGTACGGAAACACCATATATTTT.

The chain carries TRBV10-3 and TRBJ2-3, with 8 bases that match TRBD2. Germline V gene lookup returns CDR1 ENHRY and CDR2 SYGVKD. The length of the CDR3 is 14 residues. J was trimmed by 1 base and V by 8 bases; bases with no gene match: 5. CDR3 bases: TGTGCCATCGGGGATAGCGGGGGCACAGATACGCAGTATTTT. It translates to CAIGDSGGTDTQYF.

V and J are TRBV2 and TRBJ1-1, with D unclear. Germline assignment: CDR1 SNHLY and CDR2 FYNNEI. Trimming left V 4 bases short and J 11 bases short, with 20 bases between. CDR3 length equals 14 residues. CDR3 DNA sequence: TGTGCCAGCAGTGCGGGGTTTGGGTTCTTTCGGGCTTTCTTT. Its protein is CASSAGFGFFRAFF.

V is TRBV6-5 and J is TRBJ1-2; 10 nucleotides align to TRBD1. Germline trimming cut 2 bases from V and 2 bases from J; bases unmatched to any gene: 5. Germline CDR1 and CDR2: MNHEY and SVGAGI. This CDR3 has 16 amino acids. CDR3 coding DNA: TGTGCCAGCAGTTACGCCCGACAGGGGGCGAACTATGGCTACACCTTC. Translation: CASSYARQGANYGYTF.

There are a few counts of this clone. Here the CDR3 DNA reads TGTGCCAGCAGTGTCGCCAGCGGGGGTACCTACGAGCAGTACTTC. Its protein product is CASSVASGGTYEQYF. V is TRBV2 and J is TRBJ2-7, with TRBD2 matching over 8 bases. The V gene end was trimmed by 4 bases and the J gene end by 2 bases; junction bases not matched to a gene: 7. This CDR3 comprises 15 residues. The germline gives CDR1 SNHLY, CDR2 FYNNEI.

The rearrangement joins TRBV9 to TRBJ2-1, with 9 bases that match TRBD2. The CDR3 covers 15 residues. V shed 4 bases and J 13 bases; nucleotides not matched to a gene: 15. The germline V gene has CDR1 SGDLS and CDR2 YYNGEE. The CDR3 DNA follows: TGTGCCAGCAGCATCAGATGGGACAGCGGGGGGTATCAGTTCTTC. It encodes CASSIRWDSGGYQFF.

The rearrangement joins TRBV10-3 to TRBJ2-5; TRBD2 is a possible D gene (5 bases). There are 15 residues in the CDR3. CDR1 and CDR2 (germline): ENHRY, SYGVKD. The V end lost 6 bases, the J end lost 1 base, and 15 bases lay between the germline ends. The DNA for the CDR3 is TGTGCCATCAGGAGGGATGGGCAGGCCCAAGAGACCCAGTACTTC. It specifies CAIRRDGQAQETQYF.

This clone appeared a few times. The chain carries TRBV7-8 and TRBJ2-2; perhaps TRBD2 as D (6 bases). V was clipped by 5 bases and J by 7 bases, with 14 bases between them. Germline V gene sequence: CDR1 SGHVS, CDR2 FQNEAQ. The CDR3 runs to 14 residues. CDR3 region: CASSAREISGELFF. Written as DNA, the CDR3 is TGTGCCAGCAGCGCCCGGGAGATTAGCGGGGAGCTGTTTTTT.

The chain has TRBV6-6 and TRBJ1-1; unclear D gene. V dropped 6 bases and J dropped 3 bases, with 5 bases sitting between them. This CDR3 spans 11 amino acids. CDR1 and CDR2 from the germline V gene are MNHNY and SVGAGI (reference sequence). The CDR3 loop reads CASRRDTEAFF. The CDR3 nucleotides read TGTGCCAGCAGGCGGGACACTGAAGCTTTCTTT.

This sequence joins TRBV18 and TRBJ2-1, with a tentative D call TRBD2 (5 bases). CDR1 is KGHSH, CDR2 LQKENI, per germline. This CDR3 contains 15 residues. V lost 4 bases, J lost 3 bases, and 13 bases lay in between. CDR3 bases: TGTGCCAGCTCACACAGCGGCCCCCTCTACAATGAGCAGTTCTTC. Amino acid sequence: CASSHSGPLYNEQFF. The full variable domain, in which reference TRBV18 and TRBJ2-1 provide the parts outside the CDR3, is NAGVMQNPRHLVRRRGQEARLRCSPMKGHSHVYWYRQLPEEGLKFMVYLQKENIIDESGMPKERFSAEFPKEGPSILRIQQVVRGDSAAYFCASSHSGPLYNEQFFGPGTRLTVL.

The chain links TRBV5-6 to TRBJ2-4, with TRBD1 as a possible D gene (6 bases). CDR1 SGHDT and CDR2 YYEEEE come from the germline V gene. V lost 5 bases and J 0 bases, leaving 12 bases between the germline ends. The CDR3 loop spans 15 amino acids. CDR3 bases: TGTGCCAGCAGTTCCCGAGGGGGAGCCAAAAACATTCAGTACTTC. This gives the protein CASSSRGGAKNIQYF.

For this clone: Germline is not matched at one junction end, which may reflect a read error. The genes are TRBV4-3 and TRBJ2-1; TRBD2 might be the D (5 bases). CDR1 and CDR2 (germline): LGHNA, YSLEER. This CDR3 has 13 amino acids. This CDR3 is CASSQESWRTGIF. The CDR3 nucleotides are TGCGCCAGCAGCCAAGAATCCTGGAGGACGGGGATCTTC.

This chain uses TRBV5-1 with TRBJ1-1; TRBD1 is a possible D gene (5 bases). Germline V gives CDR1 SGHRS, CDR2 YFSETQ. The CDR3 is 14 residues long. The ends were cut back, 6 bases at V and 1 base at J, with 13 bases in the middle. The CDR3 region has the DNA TGCGCCAGCACTCACTCACAGGAGAACACTGAAGCTTTCTTT. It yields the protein CASTHSQENTEAFF. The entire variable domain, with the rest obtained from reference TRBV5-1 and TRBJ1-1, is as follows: KAGVTQTPRYLIKTRGQQVTLSCSPISGHRSVSWYQQTPGQGLQFLFEYFSETQRNKGNFPGRFSGRQFSNSRSEMNVSTLELGDSALYLCASTHSQENTEAFFGQGTRLTVV.

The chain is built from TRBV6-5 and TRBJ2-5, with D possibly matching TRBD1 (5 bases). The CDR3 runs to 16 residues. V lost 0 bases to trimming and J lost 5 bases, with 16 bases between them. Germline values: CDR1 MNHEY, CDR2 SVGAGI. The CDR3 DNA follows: TGTGCCAGCAGTTACTCGAGGACAAATTTGGGGGAGACCCAGTACTTC. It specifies CASSYSRTNLGETQYF.

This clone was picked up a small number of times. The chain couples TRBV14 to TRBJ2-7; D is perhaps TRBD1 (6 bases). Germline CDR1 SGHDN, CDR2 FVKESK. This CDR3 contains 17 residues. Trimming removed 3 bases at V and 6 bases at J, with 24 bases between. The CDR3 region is CASSQRGFWQGPGEQYF. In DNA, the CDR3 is TGTGCCAGCAGCCAGAGGGGGTTTTGGCAGGGGCCAGGCGAGCAGTACTTC.

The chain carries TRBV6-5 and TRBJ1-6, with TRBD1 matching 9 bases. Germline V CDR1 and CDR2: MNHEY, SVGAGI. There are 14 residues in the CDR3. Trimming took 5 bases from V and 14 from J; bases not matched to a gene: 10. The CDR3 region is CASSAGTGLRSLHF. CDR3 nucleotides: TGTGCCAGCAGTGCCGGGACAGGGCTTCGGTCCCTCCACTTT.

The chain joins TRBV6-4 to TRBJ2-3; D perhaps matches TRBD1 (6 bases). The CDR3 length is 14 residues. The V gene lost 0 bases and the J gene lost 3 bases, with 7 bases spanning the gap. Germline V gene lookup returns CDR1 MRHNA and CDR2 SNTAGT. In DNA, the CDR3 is TGTGCCAGCAGTGACTCGACAGGAACAGATACGCAGTATTTT. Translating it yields CASSDSTGTDTQYF.

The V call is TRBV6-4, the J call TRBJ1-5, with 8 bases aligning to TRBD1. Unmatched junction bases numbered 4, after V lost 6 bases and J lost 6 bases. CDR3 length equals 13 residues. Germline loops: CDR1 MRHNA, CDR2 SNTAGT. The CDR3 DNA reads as TGTGCCAGCAGCGGACAGGGCGGTCAGCCCCAGCATTTT. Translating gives CASSGQGGQPQHF.

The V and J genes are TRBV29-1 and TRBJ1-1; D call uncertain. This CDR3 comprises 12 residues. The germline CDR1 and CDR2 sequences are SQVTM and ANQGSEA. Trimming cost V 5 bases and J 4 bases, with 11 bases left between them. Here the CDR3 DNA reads TGCAGCGTTTGGAGGGTGGGCACTGAAGCTTTCTTT. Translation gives CSVWRVGTEAFF.

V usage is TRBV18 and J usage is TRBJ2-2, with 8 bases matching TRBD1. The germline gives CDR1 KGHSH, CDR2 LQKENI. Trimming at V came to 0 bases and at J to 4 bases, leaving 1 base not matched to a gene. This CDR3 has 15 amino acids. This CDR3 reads CASSPPDRGTGELFF. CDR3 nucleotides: TGTGCCAGCTCACCACCTGACAGGGGCACCGGGGAGCTGTTTTTT.

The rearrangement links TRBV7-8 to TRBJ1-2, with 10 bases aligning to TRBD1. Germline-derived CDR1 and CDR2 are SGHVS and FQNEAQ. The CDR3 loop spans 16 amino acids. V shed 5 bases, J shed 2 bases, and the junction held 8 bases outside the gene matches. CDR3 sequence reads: CASSLWTGGDNYGYTF. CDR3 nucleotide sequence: TGTGCCAGCAGCCTCTGGACAGGGGGAGACAACTATGGCTACACCTTC.

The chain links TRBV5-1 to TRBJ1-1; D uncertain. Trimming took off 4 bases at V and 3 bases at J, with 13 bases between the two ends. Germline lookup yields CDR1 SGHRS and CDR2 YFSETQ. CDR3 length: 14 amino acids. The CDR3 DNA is TGCGCCAGCAGCCCCGCTCAGGTTTACACTGAAGCTTTCTTT. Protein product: CASSPAQVYTEAFF.